This TCR beta chain is from a study of regulatory T cells in long-lasting Graves disease. Overall study results and limits: Exclusively peripheral blood, rather than thyroid tissue, was studied. Persistent disease samples used TRBV28, TRBJ1-2 and TRBJ2-5 preferentially.

V gave up 3 bases and J gave up 9 bases, with 21 bases separating them. The germline CDR1 and CDR2 sequences are MNHEY and SVGAGI. The length of the CDR3 is 17 residues. Noted time point: newly diagnosed GD, antithyroid drugs for less than 3 months. RNA from PBMCs was the source of the TCR library. According to the study, TCR beta libraries were built with iRepertoire HTBI primers and CDR3-region Arm-PCR. TCRdb reprocessed the multiplex PCR reads with MiXCR, giving one entry per CDR3 protein. Here the sample spans almost 450,000 distinct CDR3 sequences, roughly 15% being singletons. To note about this clonotype: What it binds is not known.

These data were likewise used in another study, on T cells in Graves' hyperthyroidism and ophthalmopathy. As that report states: When the TCR CDR3 underwent first-round RT-PCR, the HTBI primer set was used.

This specimen was peripheral blood mononuclear cells (PBMCs), taken at new diagnosis, from a patient treated with antithyroid drugs. The source of this sequence is a woman under 40 with Graves disease. The V and J genes are TRBV6-5 and TRBJ1-6; no reliable D call. CDR3 nucleotide sequence: TGTGCCAGCAGTTATCGGGCGGCGAGAAAATTTCGTTCACCCCTCCACTTT. Protein: CASSYRAARKFRSPLHF.